This is a list of T cell receptor beta chains from one sample in a study of T cells in Graves' hyperthyroidism and ophthalmopathy. TCRdb passed the multiplex PCR reads through MiXCR, listing each CDR3 protein once. The table shows about 290,000 distinct CDR3 sequences, with around a fifth occurring only once. Material for sequencing was blood. The receptors come from a man aged 45 to 65 with Graves' ophthalmopathy. Each CDR3 is given with its conserved first and last residue. Fields, in order: D gene, V gene, J gene, clone size, CDR3 protein, CDR3 DNA. The D gene is left open where the match is weak. Clone sizes are given selectively: once, few, many, or a class where the clone is expanded.

>.|TRBV24-1|TRBJ2-7|.
CATGGRDLYEQYF
TGTGCCACCGGTGGCAGGGATCTCTACGAGCAGTACTTC
>.|TRBV30|TRBJ2-5|.
CAWSRNAGYQETQYF
TGTGCCTGGAGCCGGAATGCGGGGTACCAAGAGACCCAGTACTTC
>TRBD2|TRBV7-3|TRBJ2-2|few
CASSFFPTSGANTGELFF
TGTGCCAGCAGCTTTTTCCCGACTAGCGGGGCGAACACCGGGGAGCTGTTTTTT
>TRBD1|TRBV20-1|TRBJ2-2|.
CSALQGEKNTGELFF
TGCAGTGCCCTACAGGGGGAGAAGAACACCGGGGAGCTGTTTTTT
>.|TRBV7-2|TRBJ2-3|.
CASRPAGLTDTQYF
TGTGCCAGCAGACCTGCGGGGTTGACAGATACGCAGTATTTT
>TRBD2|TRBV18|TRBJ2-1|many
CASSWLAEDNEQFF
TGTGCCAGCTCGTGGCTAGCGGAAGACAATGAGCAGTTCTTC
>.|TRBV5-8|TRBJ2-7|.
CASTDDREVHEQYF
TGTGCCAGCACCGACGACAGGGAGGTCCACGAGCAGTACTTC
>TRBD1|TRBV3-1|TRBJ2-2|many
CASSQQGGRTGELFF
TGTGCCAGCAGCCAACAAGGGGGCAGAACCGGGGAGCTGTTTTTT
>.|TRBV28|TRBJ1-5|many
CASTTPALNQPQHF
TGTGCCAGCACCACGCCAGCTCTAAATCAGCCCCAGCATTTT
>TRBD1|TRBV27|TRBJ1-2|many
CASSLTGIGYTF
TGTGCCAGCAGTTTGACAGGGATCGGCTACACCTTC
>.|TRBV7-2|TRBJ2-7|many
CASSSNRVSYEQYF
TGTGCCAGCAGCTCAAACAGGGTATCCTACGAGCAGTACTTC
>.|TRBV2|TRBJ2-7|many
CASTSTDSSYEQYF
TGTGCCAGCACTTCGACAGACAGCTCCTACGAGCAGTACTTC
>.|TRBV20-1|TRBJ2-1|.
CSAREPGPLREQFF
TGCAGTGCTAGAGAGCCGGGGCCGCTAAGGGAGCAGTTCTTC
>.|TRBV9|TRBJ2-3|.
CASSVVASADTQYF
TGTGCCAGCAGCGTAGTAGCTAGTGCAGATACGCAGTATTTT
>.|TRBV4-2|TRBJ2-1|.
CASSQDGLDLYNEQFF
TGTGCCAGCAGCCAAGATGGTTTGGATCTATACAATGAGCAGTTCTTC
>TRBD2|TRBV27|TRBJ2-1|.
CASKAGAYNEQFF
TGTGCCAGCAAAGCGGGGGCCTACAATGAGCAGTTCTTC
>TRBD2|TRBV9|TRBJ2-7|.
CASSGLAGASGEQYF
TGTGCCAGCAGCGGGCTAGCGGGAGCGTCGGGCGAGCAGTACTTC
>TRBD2|TRBV11-2|TRBJ2-1|many
CASSFNSGRRDNEQFF
TGTGCCAGCAGCTTCAATAGCGGGAGAAGAGACAATGAGCAGTTCTTC
>TRBD2|TRBV6-2/TRBV6-3|TRBJ2-5|few
CASSFQRTSGRRGETQYF
TGTGCCAGCAGTTTCCAAAGGACTAGCGGGAGGCGAGGAGAGACCCAGTACTTC
>TRBD1|TRBV27|TRBJ1-1|many
CASSLTGGGNTEAFF
TGTGCCAGCAGTTTGACAGGGGGCGGGAACACTGAAGCTTTCTTT
>TRBD1|TRBV28|TRBJ1-5|many
CASSLTRGGSKPQHF
TGTGCCAGCAGTTTGACCAGGGGGGGTTCGAAGCCCCAGCATTTT
>TRBD2|TRBV11-2|TRBJ2-3|many
CASSQISGRRADTQYF
TGTGCCAGCAGTCAAATCAGCGGGAGAAGGGCAGATACGCAGTATTTT
>TRBD2|TRBV7-3|TRBJ2-7|many
CASSRGGRVDEQYF
TGTGCCAGCAGCCGGGGGGGCCGGGTCGACGAGCAGTACTTC
>TRBD2|TRBV7-9|TRBJ2-1|.
CASSPLTSWDEQFF
TGTGCCAGCAGCCCATTGACTAGCTGGGATGAGCAGTTCTTC
>.|TRBV9|TRBJ1-2|.
CASSVSDNYGYTF
TGTGCCAGCAGCGTATCGGACAACTATGGCTACACCTTC
>TRBD2|TRBV20-1|TRBJ2-5|many
CSASVGASGRVRETQYF
TGCAGTGCTAGCGTTGGGGCTAGCGGGAGAGTTCGAGAGACCCAGTACTTC
>.|TRBV30|TRBJ1-2|.
CAWTIPPPSNYGYTF
TGTGCCTGGACTATTCCACCTCCTAGTAACTATGGCTACACCTTC